This T cell receptor (beta chain) was found in a study of T cells in Graves' hyperthyroidism and ophthalmopathy. Study in general: At initial diagnosis, before any treatment had begun, peripheral blood was obtained. Study-wide results and limits: The model's output predicted ophthalmopathy at a median of 6.5 months prior to onset.

With 0 bases removed from V and 5 bases from J, the gap between germline ends came to 13 bases. In germline, CDR1 is MNHEY, CDR2 SMNVEV (reference sequence). This CDR3 comprises 15 residues. Patients between 18 and 65 years old had hyperthyroidism, newly diagnosed and lasting under 2 months. At least ten counts were recorded for this clonotype. Its antigen is currently unknown. TCR beta CDR3 regions were amplified from RNA. HTBI primers were used for first-round RT-PCR of the TCR CDR3. TCRdb fed the multiplex PCR reads into MiXCR, producing one record per CDR3 protein. The table includes about 420,000 distinct CDR3 sequences, about 13% detected once.

This clonotype was sampled from a woman aged 18-29 years with Graves' hyperthyroidism. Sequenced: blood. This chain links TRBV27 with TRBJ1-1, with D tentatively TRBD1 (6 bases). The CDR3 DNA follows: TGTGCCAGCAGTTTATCGTGGACAGTGGGAACTGAAGCTTTCTTT. Protein product: CASSLSWTVGTEAFF.